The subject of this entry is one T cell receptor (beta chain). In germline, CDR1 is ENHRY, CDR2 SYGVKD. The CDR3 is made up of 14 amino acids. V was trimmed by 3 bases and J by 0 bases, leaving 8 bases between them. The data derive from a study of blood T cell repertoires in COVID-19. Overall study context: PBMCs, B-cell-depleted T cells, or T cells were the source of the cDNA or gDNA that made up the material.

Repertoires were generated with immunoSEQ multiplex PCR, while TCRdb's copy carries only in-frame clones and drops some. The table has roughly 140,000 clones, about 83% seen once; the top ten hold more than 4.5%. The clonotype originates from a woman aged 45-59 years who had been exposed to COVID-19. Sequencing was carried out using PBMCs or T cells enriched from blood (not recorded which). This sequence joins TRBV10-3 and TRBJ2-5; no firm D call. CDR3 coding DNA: TGTGCCATCAGTGAATACCCGGACCAAGAGACCCAGTACTTC. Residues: CAISEYPDQETQYF.